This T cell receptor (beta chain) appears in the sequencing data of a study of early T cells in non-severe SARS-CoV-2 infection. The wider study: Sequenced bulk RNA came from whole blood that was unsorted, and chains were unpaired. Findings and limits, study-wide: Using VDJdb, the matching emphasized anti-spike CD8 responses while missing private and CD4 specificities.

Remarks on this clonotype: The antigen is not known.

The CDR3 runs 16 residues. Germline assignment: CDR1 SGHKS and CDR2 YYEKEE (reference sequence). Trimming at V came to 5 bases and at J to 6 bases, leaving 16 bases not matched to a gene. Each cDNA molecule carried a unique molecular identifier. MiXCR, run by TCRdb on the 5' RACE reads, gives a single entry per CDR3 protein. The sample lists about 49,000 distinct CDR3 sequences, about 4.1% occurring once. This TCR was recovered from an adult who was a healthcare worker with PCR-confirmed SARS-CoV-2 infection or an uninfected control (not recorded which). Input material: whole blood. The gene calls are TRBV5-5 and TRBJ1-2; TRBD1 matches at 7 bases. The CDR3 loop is CASSSKGAARLNGYTF. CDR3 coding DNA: TGTGCCAGCAGTAGTAAGGGGGCGGCGCGGTTAAATGGCTACACCTTC.